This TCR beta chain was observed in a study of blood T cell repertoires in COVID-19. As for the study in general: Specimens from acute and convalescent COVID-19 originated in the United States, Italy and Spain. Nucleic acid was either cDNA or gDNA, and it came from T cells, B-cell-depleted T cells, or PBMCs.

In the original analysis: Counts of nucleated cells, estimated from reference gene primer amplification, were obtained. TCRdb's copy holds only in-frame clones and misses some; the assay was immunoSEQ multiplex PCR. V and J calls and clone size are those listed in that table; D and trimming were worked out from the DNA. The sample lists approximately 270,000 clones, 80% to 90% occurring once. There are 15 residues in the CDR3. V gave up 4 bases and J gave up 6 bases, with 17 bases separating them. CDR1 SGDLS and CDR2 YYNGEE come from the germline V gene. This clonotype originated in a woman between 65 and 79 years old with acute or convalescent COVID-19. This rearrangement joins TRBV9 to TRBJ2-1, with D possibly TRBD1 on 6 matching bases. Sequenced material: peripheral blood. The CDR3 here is CASSSRGGFSNEQFF. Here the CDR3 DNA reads TGTGCCAGCAGCTCCAGGGGCGGGTTCAGCAATGAGCAGTTCTTC.